Described below is a single T cell receptor (beta chain) sequence and its context. It has no known antigen specificity. Qualities for individual bases were not recorded, and no much larger clone is one base off. Library preparation employed the immunoSEQ multiplex PCR assay. A mixture of 60 forward primers for TCR Vbeta segments and 13 reverse primers for TCR Jbeta segments was used in the multiplex PCR. The CDR3 region of rearranged TCR beta genes was amplified from genomic DNA with a multiplex PCR assay. Amplified TCR beta libraries were sequenced as 87-base-pair reads on the Illumina HiSeq System. In the original analysis: A later analysis tallied around 80 million unique TCR beta chains across the 660 or so repertoires, and about 10 million of those chains were shared by two or more donors. Raw reads were error-corrected and collapsed into unique sequences by a nearest-neighbor algorithm in which closely related sequences were merged to remove PCR and sequencing errors. To assign V, D and J gene segments, CDR3 sequences were aligned to IMGT reference sequences. For a sequence to be retained, a match of at least six nucleotides to both a V gene segment and a J gene segment was required. A rearrangement counted as productive if the CDR3 had no stop codons and remained in frame with V and J, and every other rearrangement counted as non-productive. CDR3 was defined by IMGT convention, running from the second conserved V-encoded cysteine to the conserved J-encoded phenylalanine. In an earlier analysis of roughly 610 of the donors, sequences lacking an unambiguous match to a single V gene segment were excluded. An earlier analysis of 587 of the donors called V segments functional above 56.7% productive rearrangements and segregating when the between-donor standard deviation exceeded 5%. A statistical classification framework was developed to diagnose cytomegalovirus status using the catalog of TCR beta chain sequences. A later analysis assigned V and J genes by comparing TCR nucleotide sequences with IMGT/GENE-DB human TR gene sequences. In a later analysis, CDR3 sequences and most-parsimonious VDJ recombination scenarios were assigned using the TCRdist pipeline. A later analysis defined each TCR beta chain by its CDR3 amino acid sequence plus V-gene family, and excluded reads lacking a unique V-gene family. As a way to deal with suspected cross-contamination and a sequencing artifact, a later analysis dropped hundreds of nucleotide sequences that were highly shared and had low generation probability. In a later analysis, a clonal expansion index was calculated for each public chain from normalized within-repertoire ranks of inferred template counts. In a later analysis, generation probabilities were computed with a VDJ recombination model fitted to out-of-frame rearrangements, and the resulting probabilities were checked against IGoR. In a later analysis, TCR-TCR, TCR-HLA and TCR-CMV co-occurrence was scored with hypergeometric tests, and a repertoire-size bias correction was applied to TCR pairs. To estimate false discovery rates, a later analysis permuted the HLA or CMV assignments 20 times. In a later analysis, co-occurring TCRs were grouped with DBSCAN, and TCRdist sequence similarity was added when clustering was performed within HLA-allele-positive subsets. Repertoires with fewer than 30,000 or more than 120,000 public chains were left out of co-occurrence clustering, as were a handful of repertoires with anomalous nucleotide sharing. The table comes from immuneACCESS by way of TCRdb, which keeps in-frame sequences with V and J called. Part of the clones is missing from these tables; in studies checked, under half for an unresolved V gene and the rest for unknown reasons. V and J calls and clone size come straight from that table; D and trimming were deduced from the DNA. For this sample there are 90,000 to 100,000 clones; more than 75% appear just once. Together, the top ten hold around 0.74% of the sample.

The CDR3 starts with the cysteine, ends with the phenylalanine, and has 17 residues. Only CDR3 DNA remains: 51 bases, in frame from the first base. The CDR1 and CDR2 encoded by the germline V gene are ENHRY and SYGVKD. Ends trimmed: V by 4 bases, J by 0 bases; bases unmatched to a gene: 4. The record originates from a study of cytomegalovirus exposure and HLA in healthy donors (dated by TCRdb to about 2017). Describing the broader study: In an earlier analysis of approximately 640 of the donors, less than 350 Gb of sequence data and 95 million to 130 million unique TCR beta sequences from about 190 million T cells were reported. Roughly 300 gigabases of sequencing data and approximately 85 million unique TCR sequences were included in an early release covering around 600 HLA-typed donors. Of the roughly 430 genotyped donors, approximately 82% fell in the genetic ancestry cluster associated with self-reported Caucasian donors. The study aimed to test whether cataloging public T cell receptors could reveal signatures of past pathogen exposure. Using immunosequencing, the study profiled T cell repertoires from roughly 650 subjects and related those repertoires to cytomegalovirus serostatus. Along with the roughly 700-subject first cohort, a separate validation cohort of over a hundred different subjects was used. To predict cytomegalovirus infection status, the study brought together high-throughput TCR immunosequencing, statistical association of individual TCRs with disease status, and machine learning. To study patterns of TCR occurrence, a later analysis re-analyzed previously published TCR beta repertoires from 550 to 800 donors and added high-resolution HLA genotyping. Rather than drawing on any new phenotypic data, the later analysis identified candidate immune exposures from TCR beta sequences and the way those sequences occurred across donors. In an earlier analysis of about 590 of the donors, high-throughput TCR beta sequencing was used to judge whether each TCR beta V gene segment behaved as functional or pseudogenic. Donor age, sex, ethnicity and CMV serostatus were compiled alongside the repertoire data. A later genetic analysis took genome-wide SNP genotypes for about three fifths of the 666 donors and used that subset as a discovery cohort. All discovery cohort repertoires had been generated using a single sequencing platform. Both class I and class II loci were covered by HLA typing, at four-digit resolution. The number of donors typed differed by locus, with about 629-640 for A, B, C, DRB1 and DQB1, around 500 for DQA1, about 610 for DPA1, and under 490 for DPB1. Because of strong linkage in the cohort, roughly five DR-DQ haplotypes were treated as single units for association and clustering. Among a few hundred genotyped donors of the cohort, an average of 235,054 unique TCR beta nucleotide sequences were sequenced per donor, roughly 20% of them non-productive.

The research as a whole found: According to a later analysis, TCR association rates differed among HLA loci, with DRB1 alleles showing the most associated TCRs and HLA-C alleles showing the fewest. A further reported finding was that TCR beta sequences accurately predicted the HLA-A and HLA-B alleles for most subjects in the first cohort. A later genetic analysis reported fewer N-insertions in productive TCRs among donors in an Asian-associated ancestry cluster than the roughly 700-donor mean. Cytomegalovirus status was reported to be diagnosed by the classifier with high specificity and sensitivity in both the original and validation cohorts. When HLA alleles, especially DR and DQ, strongly co-occurred, TCR associations were difficult to assign to individual alleles. In this cohort, only TCR beta chains were sequenced, and detectable features were limited by the absence of alpha or paired-chain data. According to a later analysis, parvovirus B19, influenza, CMV and Epstein-Barr virus appeared linked to several top co-occurrence clusters. Most TCR sequences were observed very rarely across donors, whereas some public TCRs were present in many individuals. A later genetic analysis associated a missense DCLRE1C variant with V-gene and J-gene trimming of TCR beta chains, and an independent cohort replicated the association. In a later analysis, most CMV-associated TCR beta chains were found to appear HLA-restricted, with HLA associations seemingly driven largely by CMV exposure. Compared with equally common non-associated chains, HLA-associated TCR beta chains in a later analysis were more clonally expanded and had lower generation probabilities. Because the 87-base-pair reads could not distinguish some IMGT-functional V segments, including TRBV6-2 and TRBV6-3, those segments were excluded. The sequencing pipeline was judged likely to have produced a cluster of highly shared sequence variants as a technical artifact. Presence/absence analyses assumed roughly uniform sequencing depth across donors, an assumption that may not hold. HLA typing was unavailable for some donors at each locus, so association tests used only the typed subset. The only immune exposure information available for the cohort was CMV serostatus. In the study, 150 to 200 TCR beta chains were listed as associated with cytomegalovirus. The earlier analysis of about 600 of the donors excluded over 15 rarely observed V segments, including chromosome 9 orphons, because counts were too low. In a later analysis, around 15,000 TCR beta sequences were associated with specific HLA alleles at a false discovery rate of 0.05. Broadly in line with IMGT annotations, most TCR beta V segments showed up in productive rearrangements about 87% or about 30% of the time in an earlier analysis of 450 to 600 of the donors. A few of the identified cytomegalovirus-associated TCR beta chains were confirmed in vitro to be specific for cytomegalovirus antigens. Correlated functional status among segregating V segments might be attributable to linkage disequilibrium, but an unknown experimental factor could not be ruled out. According to the authors, the approach could potentially be generalized to other disease states and immunological phenotypes.

The cohort comprised around 700 healthy bone marrow donors. At the time of sampling, every cohort member was nominally healthy, though immune exposures that went unrecorded were likely present. The donor was CMV seronegative and belonged to the group of 352 seronegative cohort members. Every donor gave a peripheral blood sample, and the peripheral blood mononuclear cells from that sample were used for TCR beta sequencing. The Qiagen DNeasy Blood Extraction Kit was used to extract genomic DNA from the blood cell samples. The sequence joins TRBV10-3 to TRBJ2-3; the junction holds 13 bases that match TRBD2. This clonotype was sampled from a woman aged 60-70 years in good health and CMV-seronegative. Source material: PBMCs. The bases are TGTGCCATCAGTGGGACTAGCGGGAGCTCTAGCACAGATACGCAGTATTTT. It encodes CAISGTSGSSSTDTQYF.